The 5 T cell receptor beta chains given below trace back to one sample, sequenced in a study of cytomegalovirus exposure and HLA in healthy donors (dated by TCRdb to the late 2010s). Libraries were made using the immunoSEQ multiplex PCR assay. The clones in this table, taken by TCRdb from immuneACCESS, are in-frame only. Not every clone is retained; where verified, under half of the shortfall comes from an unresolved V gene, and the cause of the rest is unknown. The sample data list tens of thousands of clones, and around nine tenths of these were observed just once. In total, the top ten clones hold about 1% of the sample. The sequencing input was PBMCs. The receptors shown here come from a man aged 18-30 years in good health and CMV-seronegative.

The chain has TRBV7-2 and TRBJ1-2; D possibly corresponds to TRBD1 (6 bases). CDR1 and CDR2 from the germline V gene are SGHTA and FQGNSA. The CDR3 has 14 residues. Trimming pared 5 bases from V and 8 bases from J, leaving 18 bases between. CDR3 sequence reads: CASSRRGGAEGYTF. CDR3 DNA: TGTGCCAGCAGCCGCCGGGGGGGCGCAGAGGGCTACACCTTC.

The gene calls are TRBV2 and TRBJ2-2; tentatively, D is TRBD2 (5 bases). Trimming shortened V by 8 bases and J by 4 bases, and 17 bases separated the two germline ends. The CDR3 has 15 amino acids. CDR1 SNHLY and CDR2 FYNNEI come from the germline V gene. In DNA, the CDR3 is TGTGCCAGCCAATCAGAGGGCCGGGGCACCGGGGAGCTGTTTTTT. Its translation: CASQSEGRGTGELFF.

On this clone itself: Other nucleotide sequences in the sample specify the same CDR3. CDR3 DNA: TGTGCCAGCAGCCGAGACAGGGCGCAAGAGACCCAGTACTTC. Protein: CASSRDRAQETQYF. V is TRBV5-4 and J is TRBJ2-5; TRBD1 matches 7 bases. Germline V gene lookup returns CDR1 SGHNT and CDR2 YYREEE (reference sequence). Trimming took 4 bases from V and 2 from J; bases not matched to a gene: 5. The CDR3 runs to 14 residues. The full variable domain, rest sourced from reference TRBV5-4 and TRBJ2-5, is ETGVTQSPTHLIKTRGQQVTLRCSSQSGHNTVSWYQQALGQGPQFIFQYYREEENGRGNFPPRFSGLQFPNYSSELNVNALELDDSALYLCASSRDRAQETQYFGPGTRLLVL.

A note on this clone: The identical CDR3 is also encoded by other nucleotide sequences in the sample. The chain recombines TRBV9 with TRBJ1-1; D possibly corresponds to TRBD1 (5 bases). V lost 0 bases and J 5 bases, leaving 8 bases between the germline ends. CDR1 SGDLS and CDR2 YYNGEE come from the germline V gene. The CDR3 has 13 residues. The CDR3 DNA reads as TGTGCCAGCAGCGTAGGCCGGGGGACTGAAGCTTTCTTT. Protein: CASSVGRGTEAFF. The complete variable domain, with remaining parts taken from reference TRBV9 and TRBJ1-1, reads DSGVTQTPKHLITATGQRVTLRCSPRSGDLSVYWYQQSLDQGLQFLIQYYNGEERAKGNILERFSAQQFPDLHSELNLSSLELGDSALYFCASSVGRGTEAFFGQGTRLTVV.

This clone was observed a single time. V is TRBV15 and J is TRBJ2-1; D gene ambiguous. Trimming stripped 0 bases from V and 9 bases from J, with 12 bases between. The CDR3 is made up of 14 amino acids. Germline values: CDR1 LNHNV, CDR2 YYDKDF (reference sequence). CDR3 in DNA: TGTGCCACCAGCAGAGACCGCGTGGAGAGTGAGCAGTTCTTC. Protein product: CATSRDRVESEQFF.